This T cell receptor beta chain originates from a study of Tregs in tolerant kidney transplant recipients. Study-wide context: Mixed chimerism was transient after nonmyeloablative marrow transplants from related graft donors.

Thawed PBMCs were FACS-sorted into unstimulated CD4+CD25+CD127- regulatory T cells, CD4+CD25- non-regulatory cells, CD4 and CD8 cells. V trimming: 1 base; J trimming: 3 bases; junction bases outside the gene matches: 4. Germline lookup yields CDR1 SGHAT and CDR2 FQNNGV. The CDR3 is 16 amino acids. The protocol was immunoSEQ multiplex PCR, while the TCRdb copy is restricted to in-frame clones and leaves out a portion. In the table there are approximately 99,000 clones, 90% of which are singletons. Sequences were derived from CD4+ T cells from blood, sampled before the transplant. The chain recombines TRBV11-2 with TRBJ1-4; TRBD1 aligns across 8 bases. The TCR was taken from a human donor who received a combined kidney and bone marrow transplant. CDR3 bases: TGTGCCAGCAGCTTAGCAGGGGGCAGCGCTAATGAAAAACTGTTTTTT. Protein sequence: CASSLAGGSANEKLFF.